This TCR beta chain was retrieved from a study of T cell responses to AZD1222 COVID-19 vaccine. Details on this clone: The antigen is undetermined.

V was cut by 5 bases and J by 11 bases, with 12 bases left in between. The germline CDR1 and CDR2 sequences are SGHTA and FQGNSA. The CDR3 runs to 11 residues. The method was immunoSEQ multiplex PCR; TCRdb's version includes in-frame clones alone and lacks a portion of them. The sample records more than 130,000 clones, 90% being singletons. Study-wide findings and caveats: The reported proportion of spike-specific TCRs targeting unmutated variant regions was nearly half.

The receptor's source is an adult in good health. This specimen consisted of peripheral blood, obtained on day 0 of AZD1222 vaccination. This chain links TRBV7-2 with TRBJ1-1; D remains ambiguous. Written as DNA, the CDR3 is TGTGCCAGCAGCGACCTCGTGAGGGCTTTCTTT. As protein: CASSDLVRAFF.